Below are 10 T cell receptor beta chains sequenced from a single sample in a study of T cells in Graves' hyperthyroidism and ophthalmopathy. TCR beta CDR3 region amplification was performed from RNA transcripts. A set of HTBI primers served as the primers for a first-round RT-PCR of the TCR CDR3. TCRdb itself ran the multiplex PCR reads through MiXCR, one entry per CDR3 protein. This table has almost 600,000 distinct CDR3 sequences, approximately 13% appearing once. Source material: blood. The origin of the receptors is a woman in her thirties with Graves' hyperthyroidism that later progressed to Graves' ophthalmopathy.

This clonotype has just a few counts. V usage is TRBV18 and J usage is TRBJ1-1; D is ambiguous. The germline V gene has CDR1 KGHSH and CDR2 LQKENI. The V end lost 0 bases, the J end lost 6 bases, and 8 bases lay between the germline ends. The CDR3 extends over 13 amino acids. The CDR3: CASSPPAGPEAFF. The CDR3 DNA sequence: TGTGCCAGCTCACCACCGGCCGGGCCTGAAGCTTTCTTT.

This clonotype has only a few counts. The CDR3 bases are TGTGCCAGCAGCCGCAGTAATTGGACGGGGCATCAATTGGTTACCGGGGAGCTGTTTTTT. Translating it yields CASSRSNWTGHQLVTGELFF. The V gene is TRBV11-2, the J gene TRBJ2-2; D may correspond to TRBD1 or TRBD2 (5 bases each). The germline V and J ends were trimmed by 5 bases and 5 bases, with 30 bases remaining between them. The germline CDR1 and CDR2 sequences are SGHAT and FQNNGV. This CDR3 is built from 20 residues.

This clonotype has a count of ten or more. The chain links TRBV6-1 to TRBJ2-6, with D possibly TRBD2 on 6 matching bases. Trimming left V 6 bases short and J 16 bases short, with 13 bases between. This CDR3 is built from 11 residues. Germline-derived CDR1 and CDR2 are MNHNS and SASEGT. This chain's CDR3 is CASSNTGGLTF. The CDR3 DNA reads as TGTGCCAGCAGCAACACCGGGGGACTGACTTTC.

This clonotype was counted ten times or more. The junction does not match germline at one end; this may be a read error. This chain links TRBV5-1 with TRBJ2-3, with TRBD1 identical over 8 bases. The CDR3 loop spans 15 amino acids. Germline lookup yields CDR1 SGHRS and CDR2 YFSETQ. CDR3 sequence: CASSPGQGSTDTQYF. In DNA form, the CDR3 reads TGTGCCAGCAGCCCTGGACAGGGAAGCACAGATACGCAGTATTTT.

This clonotype appeared once. V gene TRBV20-1 combines with J gene TRBJ2-7; TRBD2 agrees at 10 bases. The CDR3 spans 16 residues. V was clipped by 5 bases and J by 4 bases; unmatched bases: 14. The V gene's germline CDR1 is DFQATT and CDR2 SNEGSKA (reference sequence). The CDR3, as DNA: TGCAGTGCTGAGAATATCCTTAGCGGGAGGAGGTACGAGCAGTACTTC. Protein sequence: CSAENILSGRRYEQYF.

This clonotype was counted at least ten times. The chain recombines TRBV6-2 or TRBV6-3 with TRBJ2-1; tentative D call: TRBD2 (5 bases). Germline CDR1 is MNHEY and CDR2 is SVGEGT. Trimming removed 0 bases at V and 10 bases at J, with 10 bases between. The CDR3 contains 13 residues. The CDR3 region is CASSYSPRREQFF. The CDR3 DNA sequence: TGTGCCAGCAGTTACTCCCCCCGGAGGGAGCAGTTCTTC.

This clonotype appeared many times. This chain uses TRBV7-2 with TRBJ2-1; 11 bases are shared with TRBD2. In germline, CDR1 is SGHTA, CDR2 FQGNSA. This CDR3 contains 15 residues. With 7 bases clipped from V and 9 bases from J, the junction kept 11 bases outside the gene matches. The CDR3 sequence is CASKGLAGGGPEQFF. DNA of the CDR3: TGTGCCAGCAAAGGACTAGCGGGTGGGGGGCCTGAGCAGTTCTTC.

This clonotype was seen a few times. The chain couples TRBV19 to TRBJ1-1; D not certain. Trimming pared 11 bases from V and 0 bases from J, leaving 13 bases between. Germline CDR1 reads LNHDA; CDR2 reads SQIVND (reference sequence). The CDR3 is 13 residues long. The CDR3 DNA sequence: TGTGCCGCTGGAGAGGAATTGAACACTGAAGCTTTCTTT. Amino acid sequence: CAAGEELNTEAFF.

As regards this clonotype: One junction end does not reproduce the germline sequence, and a read error may be involved. The CDR3 protein is CASSFGGTGYDYTF. The CDR3 coding sequence is TGTGCCAGCAGTTTTGGCGGGACGGGGTATGACTACACCTTC. The chain has TRBV28 and TRBJ1-2; maybe TRBD1 (5 bases). The CDR3 has 14 residues. From germline, CDR1 is MDHEN and CDR2 SYDVKM.

The table lists this clonotype with a few counts. This chain joins TRBV5-1 and TRBJ2-7, with 8 bases that match TRBD2. The CDR3 extends over 15 amino acids. The trim removed 4 bases at V and 1 base at J, leaving 7 bases unmatched. Germline CDR1 SGHRS, CDR2 YFSETQ. The CDR3 sequence: CASSNPAGDSYEQYF. The CDR3 DNA reads as TGCGCCAGCAGCAACCCAGCGGGAGATTCCTACGAGCAGTACTTC.